The entry that follows covers one T cell receptor (beta chain) sequence. Its antigen is undetermined. The run depth of the assay was deep. For sorted subsets, approximately 0.2 ug DNA per replicate equaled 30,000 or so T cell genomes. Clones were sequenced by immunoSEQ multiplex PCR, and TCRdb holds only the in-frame ones, with some missing. This sample has millions of clones, with around 94% found just once. Adult donors, all healthy and HIV-negative, had no recent acute infections or vaccinations. The sample comes from a study of shared clonotypes between healthy human individuals. The CDR3 spans 16 residues. Trimming took 5 bases from V and 7 from J; bases not matched to a gene: 12. Germline V gene data show CDR1 as SGHRS and CDR2 as YFSETQ. Notes on the study in general: Clonotypes shared by all four donors outscored non-shared clonotypes in generation probability.

The chain has TRBV5-1 and TRBJ1-6, with 7 bases that match TRBD1. Specimen: naive CD4+ T cells sorted from blood. Subset meaning: CD45RA+ positively selected. This clonotype originated in a man between 18 and 35 years old in good health. CDR3 nucleotides: TGCGCCAGCAGGACGACCTCAGGGGGGCTGAATTCACCCCTCCACTTT. The encoded protein is CASRTTSGGLNSPLHF.